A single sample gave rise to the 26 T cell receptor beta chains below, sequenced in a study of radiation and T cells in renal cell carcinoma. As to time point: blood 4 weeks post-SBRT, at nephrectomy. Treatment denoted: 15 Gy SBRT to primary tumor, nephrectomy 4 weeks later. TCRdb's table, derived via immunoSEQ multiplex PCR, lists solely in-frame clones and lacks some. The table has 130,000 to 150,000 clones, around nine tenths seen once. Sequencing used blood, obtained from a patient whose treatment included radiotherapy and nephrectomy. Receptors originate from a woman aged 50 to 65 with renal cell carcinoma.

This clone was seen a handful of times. The DNA of the CDR3 is TGTGCCAGCAGTTTACGTGGGGGGGAGAAGGGCTACACCTTC. It specifies CASSLRGGEKGYTF. The genes are TRBV27 and TRBJ1-2; D might be TRBD1 (5 bases). The V gene lost 2 bases and the J gene lost 8 bases, with 15 bases spanning the gap. Germline V gene lookup returns CDR1 MNHEY and CDR2 SMNVEV (reference sequence). CDR3 length equals 14 residues.

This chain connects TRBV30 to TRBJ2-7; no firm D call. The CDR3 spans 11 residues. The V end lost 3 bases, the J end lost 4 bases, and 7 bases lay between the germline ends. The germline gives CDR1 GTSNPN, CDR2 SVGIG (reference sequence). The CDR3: CAWRSVYEQYF. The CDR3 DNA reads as TGTGCCTGGAGATCTGTATACGAGCAGTACTTC.

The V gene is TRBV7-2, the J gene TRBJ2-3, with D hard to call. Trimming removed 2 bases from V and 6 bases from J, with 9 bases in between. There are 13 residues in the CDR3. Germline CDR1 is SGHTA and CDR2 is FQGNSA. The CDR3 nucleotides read TGTGCCAGCAGCTTAACTTACGGGGATACGCAGTATTTT. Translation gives CASSLTYGDTQYF.

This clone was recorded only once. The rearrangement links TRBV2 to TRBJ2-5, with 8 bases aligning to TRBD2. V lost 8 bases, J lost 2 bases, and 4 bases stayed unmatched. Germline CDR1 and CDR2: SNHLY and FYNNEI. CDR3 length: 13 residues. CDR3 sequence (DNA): TGTGCCAGCGAGCGGGGGACACAAGAGACCCAGTACTTC. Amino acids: CASERGTQETQYF.

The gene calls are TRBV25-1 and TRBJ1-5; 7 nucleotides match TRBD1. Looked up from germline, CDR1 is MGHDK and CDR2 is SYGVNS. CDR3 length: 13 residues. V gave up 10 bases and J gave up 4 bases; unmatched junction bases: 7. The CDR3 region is CANMDRPNQPQHF. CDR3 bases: TGTGCCAACATGGACAGGCCTAATCAGCCCCAGCATTTT.

The CDR3 DNA follows: TGTGCCAGCAGCTCATTTGGGGTGGACGGAACCTACAATGAGCAGTTCTTC. Encoded protein: CASSSFGVDGTYNEQFF. The chain joins TRBV7-8 to TRBJ2-1; D is undetermined. Trimming removed 4 bases from V and 2 bases from J, with 18 bases in between. There are 17 residues in the CDR3. The germline CDR1 and CDR2 sequences are SGHVS and FQNEAQ.

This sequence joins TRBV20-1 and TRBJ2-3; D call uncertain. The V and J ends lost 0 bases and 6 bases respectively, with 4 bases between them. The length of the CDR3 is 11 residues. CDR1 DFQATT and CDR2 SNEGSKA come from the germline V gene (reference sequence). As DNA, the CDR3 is TGCAGTGCTAGAGATAAGGATACGCAGTATTTT. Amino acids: CSARDKDTQYF.

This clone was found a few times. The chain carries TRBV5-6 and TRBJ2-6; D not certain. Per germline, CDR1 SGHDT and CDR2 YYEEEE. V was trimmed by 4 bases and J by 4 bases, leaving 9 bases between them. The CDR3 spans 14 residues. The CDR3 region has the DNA TGTGCCAGCAGCCCCGGTACGGGGGCCAACGTCCTGACTTTC. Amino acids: CASSPGTGANVLTF. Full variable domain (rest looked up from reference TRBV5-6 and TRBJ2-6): DAGVTQSPTHLIKTRGQQVTLRCSPKSGHDTVSWYQQALGQGPQFIFQYYEEEERQRGNFPDRFSGHQFPNYSSELNVNALLLGDSALYLCASSPGTGANVLTFGAGSRLTVL.

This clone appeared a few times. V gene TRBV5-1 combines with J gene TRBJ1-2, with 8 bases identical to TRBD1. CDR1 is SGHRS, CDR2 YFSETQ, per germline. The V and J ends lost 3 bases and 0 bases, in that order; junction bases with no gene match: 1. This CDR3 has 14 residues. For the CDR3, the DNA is TGCGCCAGCAGCTGGGACAGGACTAACTATGGCTACACCTTC. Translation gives CASSWDRTNYGYTF.

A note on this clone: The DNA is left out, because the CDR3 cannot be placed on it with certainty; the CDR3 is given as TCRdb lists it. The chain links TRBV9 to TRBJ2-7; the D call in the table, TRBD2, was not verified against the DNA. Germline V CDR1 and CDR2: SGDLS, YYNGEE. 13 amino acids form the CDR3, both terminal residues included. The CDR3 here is CASSVVGSGSLHF.

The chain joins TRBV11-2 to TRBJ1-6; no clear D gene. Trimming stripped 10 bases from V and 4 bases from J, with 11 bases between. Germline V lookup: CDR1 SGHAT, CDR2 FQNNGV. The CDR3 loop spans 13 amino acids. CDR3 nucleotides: TGTGCCACTTCCGGACTTTATAATTCACCCCTCCACTTT. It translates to CATSGLYNSPLHF.

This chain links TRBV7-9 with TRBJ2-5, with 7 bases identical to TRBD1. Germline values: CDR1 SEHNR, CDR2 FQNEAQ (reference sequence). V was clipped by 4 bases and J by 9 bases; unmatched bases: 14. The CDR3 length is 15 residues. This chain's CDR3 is CASSSSDRAQAAQYF. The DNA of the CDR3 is TGTGCCAGCAGCTCAAGCGACAGGGCCCAAGCGGCCCAGTACTTC.

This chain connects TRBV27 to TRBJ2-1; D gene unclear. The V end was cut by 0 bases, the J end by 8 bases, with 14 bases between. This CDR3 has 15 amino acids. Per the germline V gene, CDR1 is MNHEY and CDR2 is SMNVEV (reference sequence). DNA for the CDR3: TGTGCCAGCAGTTTATCCCGGGTTCACTGGGATGAGCAGTTCTTC. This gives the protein CASSLSRVHWDEQFF.

Written as DNA, the CDR3 is TGTGCCAGTAGTACACAGGGGTTCAATCAGCCCCAGCATTTT. This encodes CASSTQGFNQPQHF. The J gene is TRBJ1-5, the V gene TRBV19; 7 bases are shared with TRBD1. V was clipped by 4 bases and J by 3 bases; unmatched bases: 3. Looked up from germline, CDR1 is LNHDA and CDR2 is SQIVND (reference sequence). This CDR3 has 14 residues.

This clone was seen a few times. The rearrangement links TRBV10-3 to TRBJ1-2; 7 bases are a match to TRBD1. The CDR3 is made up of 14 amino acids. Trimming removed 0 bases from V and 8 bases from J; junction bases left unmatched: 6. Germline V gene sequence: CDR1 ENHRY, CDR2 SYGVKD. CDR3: CAISESNRGRGYTF. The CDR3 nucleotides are TGTGCCATCAGTGAGTCCAACAGGGGACGCGGCTACACCTTC.

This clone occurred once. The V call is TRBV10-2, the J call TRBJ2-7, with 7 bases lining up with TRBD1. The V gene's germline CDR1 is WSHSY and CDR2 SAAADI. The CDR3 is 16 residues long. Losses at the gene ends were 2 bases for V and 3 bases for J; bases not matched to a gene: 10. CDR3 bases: TGCGCCAGCAGTGAGGGATTTGAGGGGGCCAGCTACGAGCAGTACTTC. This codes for CASSEGFEGASYEQYF.

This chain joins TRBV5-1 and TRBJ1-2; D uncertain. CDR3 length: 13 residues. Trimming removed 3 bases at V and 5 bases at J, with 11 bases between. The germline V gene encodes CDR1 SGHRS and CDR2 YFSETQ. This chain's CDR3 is CASSSDGMYGYTF. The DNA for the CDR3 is TGCGCCAGCAGCTCGGACGGGATGTATGGCTACACCTTC.

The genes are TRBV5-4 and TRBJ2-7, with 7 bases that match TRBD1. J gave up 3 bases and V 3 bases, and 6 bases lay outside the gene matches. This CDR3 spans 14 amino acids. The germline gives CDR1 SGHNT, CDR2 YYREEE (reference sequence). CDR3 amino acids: CASSWGTEVYEQYF. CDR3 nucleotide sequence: TGTGCCAGCAGCTGGGGGACAGAAGTCTACGAGCAGTACTTC.

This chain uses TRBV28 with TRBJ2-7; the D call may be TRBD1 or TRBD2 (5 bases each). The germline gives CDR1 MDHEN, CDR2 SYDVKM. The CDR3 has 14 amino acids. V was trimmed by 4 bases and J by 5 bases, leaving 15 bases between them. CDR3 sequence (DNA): TGTGCCAGCAGTTCCGGGACCGAACGACACGAGCAGTACTTC. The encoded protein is CASSSGTERHEQYF.

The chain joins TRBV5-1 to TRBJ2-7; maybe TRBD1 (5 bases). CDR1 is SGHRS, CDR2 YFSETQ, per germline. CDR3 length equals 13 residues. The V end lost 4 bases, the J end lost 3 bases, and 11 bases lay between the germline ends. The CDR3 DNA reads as TGCGCCAGCAGCATGAGGACAAACTACGAGCAGTACTTC. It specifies CASSMRTNYEQYF.

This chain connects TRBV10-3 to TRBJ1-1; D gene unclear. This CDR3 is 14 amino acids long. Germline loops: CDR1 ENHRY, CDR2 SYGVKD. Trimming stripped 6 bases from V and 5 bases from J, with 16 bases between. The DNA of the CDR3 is TGTGCCATCAGCGAAGGGCCCTTGGGGACTGAAGCTTTCTTT. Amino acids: CAISEGPLGTEAFF.

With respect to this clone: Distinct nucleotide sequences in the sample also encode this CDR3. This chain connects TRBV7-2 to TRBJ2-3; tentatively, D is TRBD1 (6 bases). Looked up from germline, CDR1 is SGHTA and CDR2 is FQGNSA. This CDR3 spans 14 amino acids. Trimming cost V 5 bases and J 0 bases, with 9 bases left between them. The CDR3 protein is CASSPQGSTDTQYF. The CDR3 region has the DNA TGTGCCAGCAGCCCACAGGGCAGCACAGATACGCAGTATTTT.

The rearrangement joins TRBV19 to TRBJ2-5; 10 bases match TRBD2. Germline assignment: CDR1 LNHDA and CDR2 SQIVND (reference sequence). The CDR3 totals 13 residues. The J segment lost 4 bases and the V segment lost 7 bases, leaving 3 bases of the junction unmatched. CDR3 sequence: CASTWTSGETQYF. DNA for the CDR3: TGTGCCAGTACCTGGACTAGCGGAGAGACCCAGTACTTC.

The CDR3 here is CASSGLQGDRASRYGYTF. The CDR3 DNA follows: TGTGCCAGCAGCGGATTACAGGGGGACCGGGCTAGTCGTTATGGCTACACCTTC. The chain couples TRBV11-2 to TRBJ1-2, with TRBD1 identical over 8 bases. This CDR3 has 18 amino acids. Germline trimming cut 5 bases from V and 5 bases from J; bases unmatched to any gene: 19. CDR1 is SGHAT, CDR2 FQNNGV, per germline.

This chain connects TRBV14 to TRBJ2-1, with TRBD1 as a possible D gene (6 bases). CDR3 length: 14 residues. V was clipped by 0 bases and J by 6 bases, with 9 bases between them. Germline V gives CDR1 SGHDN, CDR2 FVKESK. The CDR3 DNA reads TGTGCCAGCAGCCAAGAACAGGGTGGCAATGAGCAGTTCTTC. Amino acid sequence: CASSQEQGGNEQFF.

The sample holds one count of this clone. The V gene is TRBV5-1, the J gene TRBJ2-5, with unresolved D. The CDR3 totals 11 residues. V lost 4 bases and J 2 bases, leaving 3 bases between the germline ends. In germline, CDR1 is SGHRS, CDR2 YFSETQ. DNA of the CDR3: TGCGCCAGCAGCGATCAAGAGACCCAGTACTTC. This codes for CASSDQETQYF.